This T cell receptor (beta chain) appears in the sequencing data of a study of cytomegalovirus exposure and HLA in healthy donors. Study details: Roughly 80 million unique TCRs from HLA-typed donors were held in an early data release. Study-wide results and limits: When a later analysis compared HLA-associated TCR beta chains with equally common others, the HLA-associated chains turned out to be more clonally expanded and to have lower generation probabilities. In a later analysis, specific HLA alleles were associated with 15,000 to 20,000 TCR beta sequences at a 0.05 false discovery rate. Later on, an analysis showed TCR association rates differing by HLA locus, with DRB1 the most and HLA-C the fewest.

Concerning this clone itself: Its target is unknown.

CDR3 length: 17 amino acids. This PCR relied on a set of 60 Vbeta primers and 13 Jbeta primers. The repertoire was sequenced with immunoSEQ multiplex PCR; TCRdb's copy has only in-frame clones and lacks some. The table has 150,000 or so clones, 82% seen once. V and J are TRBV21-1 and TRBJ2-1; TRBD2 reflects the table's D call only, with no check against the DNA. TRBV21-1 is a pseudogene locus. The source material was PBMCs. The TCR was taken from a man between 18 and 35 years old in good health and CMV-seropositive. The CDR3 spells CASSSGVVAGAANEQFF. CDR3 sequence (DNA): TGTGCCAGCAGCTCCGGGGTGGTAGCGGGAGCCGCCAATGAGCAGTTCTTC.